The 15 T cell receptor beta chains presented below share a single source sample, sequenced in a study of blood T cells in healthy people across ages. Alongside a J-beta primer mix, a sample-barcoded 5' primer served in a second PCR lasting roughly 6 to 11 cycles. One entry per CDR3 protein results from TCRdb running MiXCR on the 5' RACE reads. This table has 900,000 to 950,000 distinct CDR3 sequences, almost 30% appearing once. The data were also submitted as part of a second study, on T cells of mothers and their children.

The sequenced sample was blood. The origin of the receptors is a woman between 40 and 50 years old in good health.

J is TRBJ1-5 and V is TRBV2; D unclear. Germline V lookup: CDR1 SNHLY, CDR2 FYNNEI. V lost 6 bases, J lost 2 bases, and 11 bases lay in between. The CDR3 contains 14 residues. The CDR3 DNA follows: TGTGCCAGCAGCCCGCCCGGTCGCAATCAGCCCCAGCATTTT. This encodes CASSPPGRNQPQHF.

This chain connects TRBV20-1 to TRBJ2-1; D is perhaps TRBD2 (5 bases). Germline V lookup: CDR1 DFQATT, CDR2 SNEGSKA (reference sequence). Trimming shortened V by 5 bases and J by 4 bases, and 6 bases separated the two germline ends. The CDR3 loop spans 11 amino acids. The CDR3 nucleotides are TGCAGTGCTGGACTGTACAATGAGCAGTTCTTC. Its protein is CSAGLYNEQFF.

At least ten counts were recorded for this clonotype. The chain joins TRBV7-6 to TRBJ2-5, with 11 bases matching TRBD2. J gave up 1 base and V 3 bases, and 10 bases lay outside the gene matches. The CDR3 loop spans 18 amino acids. Germline assignment: CDR1 SGHVS and CDR2 FNYEAQ. The CDR3 loop reads CASSLLLAGVTVQETQYF. CDR3 sequence (DNA): TGTGCCAGCAGCTTGTTACTAGCGGGAGTTACGGTCCAAGAGACCCAGTACTTC. Full variable domain (remainder filled in from reference TRBV7-6 and TRBJ2-5): GAGVSQSPRYKVTKRGQDVALRCDPISGHVSLYWYRQALGQGPEFLTYFNYEAQQDKSGLPNDRFSAERPEGSISTLTIQRTEQRDSAMYRCASSLLLAGVTVQETQYFGPGTRLLVL.

This clonotype was seen more than once but under ten times. The chain carries TRBV20-1 and TRBJ1-5, with D perhaps TRBD1 (6 bases). V was pared by 5 bases and J by 9 bases, with 20 bases between. The germline V gene has CDR1 DFQATT and CDR2 SNEGSKA (reference sequence). CDR3 length equals 14 residues. The CDR3 DNA follows: TGCAGTGCTGAAATCGTACAGGGAATTCGGCCCCAGCATTTT. Encoded protein: CSAEIVQGIRPQHF.

This clonotype has more than one count but fewer than ten. The chain couples TRBV28 to TRBJ2-1, with D perhaps TRBD1 (6 bases). Trimming cost V 2 bases and J 8 bases, with 16 bases left between them. Germline CDR1 reads MDHEN; CDR2 reads SYDVKM. The CDR3 consists of 15 residues. The CDR3 reads CASSLRQGSGDEQFF. The CDR3 DNA is TGTGCCAGCAGTTTACGGCAGGGGTCGGGTGATGAGCAGTTCTTC.

CDR3 protein: CASSFREGSGPQGKLFF. CDR3 sequence (DNA): TGTGCCAGCAGCTTTCGGGAGGGGTCGGGACCGCAGGGAAAACTGTTTTTT. J is TRBJ1-4 and V is TRBV5-5; possibly TRBD1 for D (5 bases). V lost 2 bases, J lost 10 bases, and 24 bases lay in between. The CDR3 is made up of 17 amino acids. Germline V gene data show CDR1 as SGHKS and CDR2 as YYEKEE (reference sequence).

This chain connects TRBV28 to TRBJ1-5; D unclear. V was shortened by 6 bases and J by 2 bases, with 11 bases between the two germline ends. This CDR3 has 14 residues. Germline V gives CDR1 MDHEN, CDR2 SYDVKM. The CDR3 reads CASRGGDCNQPQHF. CDR3 sequence (DNA): TGTGCCAGCAGGGGAGGAGATTGCAATCAGCCCCAGCATTTT.

This clonotype was counted only a few times. This sequence joins TRBV12-3 or TRBV12-4 and TRBJ2-1, with 11 positions matching TRBD2. The CDR3 loop spans 14 amino acids. J gave up 5 bases and V 8 bases, and 5 bases lay outside the gene matches. The chain's CDR3 is CASSTSGGNNEQFF. The CDR3 region has the DNA TGTGCCAGCTCAACTAGCGGGGGAAACAATGAGCAGTTCTTC.

As regards this clonotype: A much more abundant neighbour one base away suggests this may be a read error. It is likely a read error, because the conserved phenylalanine at the end of the CDR3 is missing. CDR3 amino acids: CASSLKTGGVGNEQYS. CDR3 bases: TGTGCCAGCAGCCTTAAGACAGGGGGAGTCGGCAACGAGCAGTACTCC. The V call is TRBV7-2, the J call TRBJ2-7, with 9 bases that match TRBD1. CDR3 length: 16 amino acids. The V and J ends lost 5 bases and 5 bases, in that order; junction bases with no gene match: 13. CDR1 is SGHTA and CDR2 is FQGNSA in the germline V gene.

Remarks on this clonotype: A much larger clone differs from this one at a single base, so this may be a read error. J is TRBJ2-5 and V is TRBV12-3 or TRBV12-4; 8 positions agree with TRBD2. V lost 4 bases, J lost 4 bases, and 5 bases stayed unmatched. The CDR3 has 14 amino acids. CDR3 nucleotides: TGTGCCAGCAGTTGGGGCGGGGGGCCAGAGACCCAGTACTTC. Translated: CASSWGGGPETQYF.

The chain links TRBV19 to TRBJ1-4, with 11 bases lining up with TRBD1. The CDR3 is made up of 16 amino acids. V lost 7 bases to trimming and J lost 7 bases; unmatched junction nucleotides: 11. Germline lookup yields CDR1 LNHDA and CDR2 SQIVND (reference sequence). CDR3 nucleotide sequence: TGTGCCAGTACGAAGGACAGGGGGCTTGACGGTGAAAAACTGTTTTTT. Amino acid sequence: CASTKDRGLDGEKLFF.

V gene TRBV5-4 combines with J gene TRBJ2-4; 12 bases align to TRBD1. The J call may be in error: the DNA end matches TRBJ2-7 better. Per the germline V gene, CDR1 is SGHNT and CDR2 is YYREEE (reference sequence). This CDR3 comprises 14 residues. The CDR3 loop is CASREGQGASEQYF. Written as DNA, the CDR3 is TGTGCCAGCAGGGAGGGACAGGGGGCGAGCGAGCAGTACTTC.

This clonotype was seen a handful of times. V and J are TRBV5-1 and TRBJ1-1, with TRBD1 identical over 9 bases. The CDR3 has 16 amino acids. Germline CDR1 SGHRS, CDR2 YFSETQ. After removal of 3 bases from V and 3 bases from J, the junction contained 9 bases not matched to a gene. In DNA, the CDR3 is TGCGCCAGCAGCTCAAGGACAGGGGCAGGGGACACTGAAGCTTTCTTT. It codes for CASSSRTGAGDTEAFF.

This clonotype was picked up one time. This sequence joins TRBV5-5 and TRBJ1-1; perhaps TRBD1 as D (5 bases). Trimming removed 3 bases at V and 3 bases at J, with 12 bases between. Germline lookup yields CDR1 SGHKS and CDR2 YYEKEE (reference sequence). The CDR3 sequence is 14 residues long. In DNA form, the CDR3 reads TGTGCCAGCAGCTGGACTACAGGAGACACTGAAGCTTTCTTT. Its translation is CASSWTTGDTEAFF.

This rearrangement joins TRBV12-3 or TRBV12-4 to TRBJ2-3, with TRBD1 identical over 7 bases. With V trimmed by 6 bases and J by 5 bases, 14 bases remained unmatched. The CDR3 extends over 16 amino acids. CDR3 region: CASSRRFTGVGDTQYF. The CDR3 coding sequence is TGTGCCAGCAGCCGAAGATTTACAGGGGTGGGAGATACGCAGTATTTT.